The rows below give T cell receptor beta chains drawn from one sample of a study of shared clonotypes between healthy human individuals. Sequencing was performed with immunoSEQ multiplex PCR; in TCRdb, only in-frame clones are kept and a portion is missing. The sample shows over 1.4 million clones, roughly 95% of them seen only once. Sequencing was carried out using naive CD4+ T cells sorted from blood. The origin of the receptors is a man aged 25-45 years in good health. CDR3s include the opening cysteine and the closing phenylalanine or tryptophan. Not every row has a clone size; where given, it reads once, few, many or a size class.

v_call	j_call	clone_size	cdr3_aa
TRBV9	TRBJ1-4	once	CASSPLIGDANEKLFF
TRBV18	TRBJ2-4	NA	CASSPPSGTGLENIQYF
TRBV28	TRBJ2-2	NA	CATVEGFRTGELFF
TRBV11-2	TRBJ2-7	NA	CASSPGPPSSYEQYF
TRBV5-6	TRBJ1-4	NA	CASSTQGNLEKLFF
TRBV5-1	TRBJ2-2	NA	CASSLAWGTGELFF
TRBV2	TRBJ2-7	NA	CASGGGGSYEQYF
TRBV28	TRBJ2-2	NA	CASRGRRRYGELFF
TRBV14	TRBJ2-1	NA	CASSHKQGAYNEQFF
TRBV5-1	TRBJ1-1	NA	CASSAMATGAGTEAFF
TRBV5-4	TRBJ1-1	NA	CASSSDRVVTEAFF
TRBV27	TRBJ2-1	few	CASSGVGTPYNEQFF
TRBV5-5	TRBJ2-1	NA	CASSLEGLLVNEQFF
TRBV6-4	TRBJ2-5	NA	CASSVTGGAQETQYF
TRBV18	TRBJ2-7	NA	CASSPAGVFMEQYF
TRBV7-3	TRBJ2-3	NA	CASSRARTGAGDTQYF
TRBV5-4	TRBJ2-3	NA	CASSFRGGGTDTQYF
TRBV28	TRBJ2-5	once	CASSTDLQETQYF
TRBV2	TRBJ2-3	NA	CASTPKGISTDTQYF
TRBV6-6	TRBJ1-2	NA	CASRAVSPNYGYTF
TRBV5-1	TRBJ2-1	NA	CASSAENLALEQFF
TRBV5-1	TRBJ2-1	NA	CASRAGSSGSNDEQFF
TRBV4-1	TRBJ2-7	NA	CASSQDGPGPTYEQYF
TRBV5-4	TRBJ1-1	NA	CASSKDRPHRDTEAFF
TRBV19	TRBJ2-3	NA	CASSMGTITDTQYF
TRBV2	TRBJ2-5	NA	CASSVYRQETQYF
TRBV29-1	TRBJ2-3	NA	CSVSDTQYF
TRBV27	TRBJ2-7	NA	CASSSVGVYEQYF
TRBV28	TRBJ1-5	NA	CASSPHRGRQPQHF
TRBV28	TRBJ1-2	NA	CASSPGDAGPGYTF
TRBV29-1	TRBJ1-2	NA	CSVETVSSGYTF
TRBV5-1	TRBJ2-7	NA	CASSPGPSKPYEQYF
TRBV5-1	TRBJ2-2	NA	CASSSVAGELFF
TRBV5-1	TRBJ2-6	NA	CASRVGQGASGANVLTF
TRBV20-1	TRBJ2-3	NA	CSARRSDTQYF
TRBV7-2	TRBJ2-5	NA	CASSRGLAGVGETQYF
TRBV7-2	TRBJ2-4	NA	CASSLDGTGVVIQYF
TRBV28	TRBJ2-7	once	CASSSLRDRGREEQYF
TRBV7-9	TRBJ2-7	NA	CASSYGTNSYEQYF
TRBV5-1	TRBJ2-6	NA	CASSLVRSGANVLTF
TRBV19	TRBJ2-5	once	CASSQQGKTQYF
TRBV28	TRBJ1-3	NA	CASSRFSGNTIYF
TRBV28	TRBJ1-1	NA	CASSLRGGNTEAFF
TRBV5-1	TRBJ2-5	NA	CASSSQGETQYF
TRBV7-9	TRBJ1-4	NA	CASSTGQVNEKLFF